This T cell receptor (beta chain) was captured by sequencing in a study of somatic mutations in cytotoxic T cells in rheumatoid arthritis. Study-level points and caveats: Which antigens the expanded CD8+ clones targeted was unknown. With advancing age, CD8+ clonality climbed in rheumatoid arthritis patients but did not rise in healthy controls.

Clones were sequenced by immunoSEQ multiplex PCR, and TCRdb holds only the in-frame ones, with some missing. The sample has 15,000 or so clones; around 82% are singletons. As for this clone: Its antigen is not known.

Germline V gives CDR1 MNHGY, CDR2 SVAAGI. Unmatched junction bases numbered 7, after V lost 3 bases and J lost 6 bases. The length of the CDR3 is 15 residues. Material: CD8+ T cells sorted from blood. J is TRBJ2-7 and V is TRBV6-9; 11 bases agree with TRBD2. The sequence was collected from a woman aged 50 to 65 with rheumatoid arthritis. CDR3 loop: CASSYFTSGGGEQYF. The CDR3 DNA sequence: TGTGCCAGCAGTTACTTTACTAGCGGGGGTGGCGAGCAGTACTTC.